This T cell receptor (beta chain) was identified during a study of blood T cell repertoires in COVID-19. Overall study context: Samples taken during acute and convalescent COVID-19 were collected in the United States, Italy and Spain. The analysed material was cDNA or gDNA that came from T cells, B-cell-depleted T cells, or PBMCs.

In the source study's methods: Estimates of nucleated cell counts were drawn from the amplification of reference gene primers. The protocol was immunoSEQ multiplex PCR, while the TCRdb copy is restricted to in-frame clones and leaves out a portion. V, J and clone size derive from that table, while D and trimming were established from the DNA sequence. In the table there are roughly 290,000 clones, around 87% of which are singletons. V lost 2 bases and J 1 base, leaving 6 bases between the germline ends. This CDR3 spans 14 amino acids. CDR1 is MDHEN and CDR2 is SYDVKM in the germline V gene. Grouping used clinical history reported by participants in a survey and questionnaire. This clone was counted between two and nine times. The identical CDR3 is also encoded by other nucleotide sequences in the sample.

V usage is TRBV28 and J usage is TRBJ1-3; D ambiguous. The sequence came from a woman aged 18-35 years with acute COVID-19. The sequencing sample was made of PBMCs or T cells enriched from blood (not recorded which). DNA of the CDR3: TGTGCCAGCAGTTTAGCGGGGTCTGGAAACACCATATATTTT. Translation: CASSLAGSGNTIYF. The full variable domain, in which reference TRBV28 and TRBJ1-3 provide the parts outside the CDR3, is DVKVTQSSRYLVKRTGEKVFLECVQDMDHENMFWYRQDPGLGLRLIYFSYDVKMKEKGDIPEGYSVSREKKERFSLILESASTNQTSMYLCASSLAGSGNTIYFGEGSWLTVV.